This TCR beta chain comes out of a study of beta chain features in type 1 diabetes. Study-wide context: Investigators examined roughly 99,000,000 sorted cells across all samples.

Sequencing targeted expressed TCRB transcripts, as all isolated RNA had been reverse transcribed. Data came from immunoSEQ multiplex PCR; TCRdb stores just in-frame clones and leaves some out. The sample shows roughly 260,000 clones, 9.5% to 13% of them seen only once. Every donor had blood drawn once into heparin, roughly 100 mL on average. CD45RO/CCR7/CD25/CD127/CD95/CD27 staining was used to isolate CD4+ naive, central memory, regulatory and stem cell-like memory cells by sorting. This clone came up a few times. The antigen is not known. Whole-study results and caveats: Type 1 diabetes patients showed a moderate but significant shortening of TCRB CDR3s in all four CD4+ subsets. High TCR expression in some cells could lead to their over-representation in cDNA sequencing.

Germline values: CDR1 SQVTM, CDR2 ANQGSEA. The CDR3 consists of 12 residues. V dropped 8 bases and J dropped 2 bases, with 12 bases sitting between them. This clonotype originated in a young man with type 1 diabetes. Sequenced sample: naive CD4+ T cells from blood. The rearrangement joins TRBV29-1 to TRBJ1-2; D gene ambiguous. The CDR3 here is CSTWTANYGYTF. The CDR3 DNA sequence: TGCAGCACCTGGACTGCCAACTATGGCTACACCTTC. Using reference TRBV29-1 and TRBJ1-2 for the parts outside the CDR3, the full variable domain is SAVISQKPSRDICQRGTSLTIQCQVDSQVTMMFWYRQQPGQSLTLIATANQGSEATYESGFVIDKFPISRPNLTFSTLTVSNMSPEDSSIYLCSTWTANYGYTFGSGTRLTVV.